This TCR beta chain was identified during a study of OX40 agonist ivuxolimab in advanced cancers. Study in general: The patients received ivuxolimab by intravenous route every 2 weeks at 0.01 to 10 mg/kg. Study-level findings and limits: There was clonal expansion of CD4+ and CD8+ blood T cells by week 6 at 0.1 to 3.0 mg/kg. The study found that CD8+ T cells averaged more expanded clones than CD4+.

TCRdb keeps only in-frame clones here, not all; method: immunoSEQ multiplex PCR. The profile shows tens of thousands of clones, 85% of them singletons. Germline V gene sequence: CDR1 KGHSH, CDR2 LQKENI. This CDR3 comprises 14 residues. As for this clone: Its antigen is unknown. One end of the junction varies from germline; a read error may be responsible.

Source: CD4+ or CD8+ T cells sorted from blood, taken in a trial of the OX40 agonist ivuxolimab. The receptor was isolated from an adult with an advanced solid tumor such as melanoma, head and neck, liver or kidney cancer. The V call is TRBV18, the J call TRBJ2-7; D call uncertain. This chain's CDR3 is CASSPPGSQFLQYF. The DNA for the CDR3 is TGTGCCAGCTCCCCACCAGGCAGCCAGTTTTTGCAGTACTTC.